The T cell receptor (beta chain) under discussion was sequenced for a study of T cells in Graves' hyperthyroidism and ophthalmopathy. Study results and limitations: The model identified upcoming ophthalmopathy a median 6.5 months ahead of onset. Blood also held most thyroid clonotypes expanded beyond 0.001.

The ends lost 7 bases at V and 1 base at J; junction bases unmatched: 6. Looked up from germline, CDR1 is SGHRS and CDR2 is YFSETQ. CDR3 size: 14 residues. Ten or more counts support this clonotype. Its antigen is as yet unknown. TCR beta CDR3 sequences were amplified from RNA transcripts. Using the HTBI primer set, a first-round RT-PCR was run on the TCR CDR3. TCRdb fed the multiplex PCR reads into MiXCR, producing one record per CDR3 protein. This sample carries roughly 300,000 distinct CDR3 sequences, less than 30% of them seen once, and the ten largest clones take approximately 30%. The TCR originated in a man aged 35-49 years with Graves' hyperthyroidism that later progressed to Graves' ophthalmopathy. The chain uses TRBV5-1 and TRBJ1-1; 8 bases are shared with TRBD1. The sequenced sample was blood. The CDR3 sequence: CASGPGQANTEAFF. For the CDR3, the DNA is TGCGCCAGCGGACCGGGACAGGCGAACACTGAAGCTTTCTTT.